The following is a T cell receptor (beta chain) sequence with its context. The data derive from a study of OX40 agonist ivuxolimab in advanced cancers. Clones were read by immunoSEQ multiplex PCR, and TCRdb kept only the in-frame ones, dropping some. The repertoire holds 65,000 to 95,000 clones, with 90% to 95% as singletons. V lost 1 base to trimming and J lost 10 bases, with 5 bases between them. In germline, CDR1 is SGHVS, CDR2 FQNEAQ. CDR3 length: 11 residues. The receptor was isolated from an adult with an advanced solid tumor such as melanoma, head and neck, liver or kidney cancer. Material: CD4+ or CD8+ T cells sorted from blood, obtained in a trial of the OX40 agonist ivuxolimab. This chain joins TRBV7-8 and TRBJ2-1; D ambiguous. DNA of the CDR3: TGTGCCAGCAGCTTAGGTGGGGAGCAGTTCTTC. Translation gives CASSLGGEQFF.